This TCR beta chain emerged from a study of OX40 agonist ivuxolimab in advanced cancers. Study results and caveats: The study did not work out the antigen specificity of the expanded peripheral T cells.

Only in-frame clones appear in the TCRdb table, and some are missing; sequencing was by immunoSEQ multiplex PCR. This sample has roughly 71,000 clones, with 65% to 90% found just once. On this clone: Its antigen is not identified.

J lost 1 base, V lost 5 bases, and 6 bases had no gene match. The CDR3 sequence is 16 residues long. Germline values: CDR1 ENHRY, CDR2 SYGVKD. The TCR comes from an adult with an advanced solid tumor such as melanoma, head and neck, liver or kidney cancer. This rearrangement joins TRBV10-3 to TRBJ2-2; 8 bases fit TRBD2. Sequencing used CD4+ or CD8+ T cells sorted from blood, obtained in a trial of the OX40 agonist ivuxolimab. For the CDR3, the DNA is TGTGCCATCAGTTCTAGCGGGCTGGGGAACACCGGGGAGCTGTTTTTT. Its protein is CAISSSGLGNTGELFF.